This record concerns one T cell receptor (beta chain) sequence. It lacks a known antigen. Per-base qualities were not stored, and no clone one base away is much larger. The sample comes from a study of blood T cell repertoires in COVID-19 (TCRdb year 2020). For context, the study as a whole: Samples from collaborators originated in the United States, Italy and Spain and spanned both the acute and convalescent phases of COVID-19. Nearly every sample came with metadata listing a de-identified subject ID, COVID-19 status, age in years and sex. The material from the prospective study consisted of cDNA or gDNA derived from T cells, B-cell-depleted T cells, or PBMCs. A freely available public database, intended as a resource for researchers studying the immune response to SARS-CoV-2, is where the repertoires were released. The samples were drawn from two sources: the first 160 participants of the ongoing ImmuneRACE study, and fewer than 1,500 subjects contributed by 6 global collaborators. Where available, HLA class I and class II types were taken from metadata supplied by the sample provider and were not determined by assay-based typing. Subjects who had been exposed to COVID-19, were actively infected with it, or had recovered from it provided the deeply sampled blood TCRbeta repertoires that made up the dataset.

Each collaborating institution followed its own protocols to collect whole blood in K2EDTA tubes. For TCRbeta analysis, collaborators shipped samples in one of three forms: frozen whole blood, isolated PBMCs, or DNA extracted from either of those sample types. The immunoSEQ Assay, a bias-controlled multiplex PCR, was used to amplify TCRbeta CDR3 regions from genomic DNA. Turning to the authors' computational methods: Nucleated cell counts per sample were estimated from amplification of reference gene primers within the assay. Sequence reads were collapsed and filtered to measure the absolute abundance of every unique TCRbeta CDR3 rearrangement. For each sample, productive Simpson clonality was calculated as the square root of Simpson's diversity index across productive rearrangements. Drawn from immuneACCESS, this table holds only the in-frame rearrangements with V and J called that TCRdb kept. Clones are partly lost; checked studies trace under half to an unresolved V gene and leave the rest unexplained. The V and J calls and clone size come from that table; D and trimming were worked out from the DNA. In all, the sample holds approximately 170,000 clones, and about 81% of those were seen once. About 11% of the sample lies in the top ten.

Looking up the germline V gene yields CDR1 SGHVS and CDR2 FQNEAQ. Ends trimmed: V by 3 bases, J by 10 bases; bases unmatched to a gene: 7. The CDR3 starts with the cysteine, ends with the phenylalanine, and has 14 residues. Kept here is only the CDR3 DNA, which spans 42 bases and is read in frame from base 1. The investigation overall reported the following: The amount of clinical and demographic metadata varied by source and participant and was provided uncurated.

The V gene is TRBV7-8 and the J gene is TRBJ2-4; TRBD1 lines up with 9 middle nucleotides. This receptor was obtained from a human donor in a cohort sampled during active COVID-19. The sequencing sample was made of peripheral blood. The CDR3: CASSFRQGGVIQYF. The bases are TGTGCCAGCAGCTTTAGACAGGGGGGAGTAATTCAGTACTTC.